This is a list of T cell receptor beta chains from one sample in a study of T cells in Graves' hyperthyroidism and ophthalmopathy. TCRdb re-analysed the multiplex PCR reads in MiXCR, keeping a single row per CDR3 protein. The sample gives hundreds of thousands of distinct CDR3 sequences, roughly 15% of which show up once; under 15% is in the top ten. Sequenced input: blood. The receptors here all came from a woman aged 45-65 years with Graves' ophthalmopathy. The CDR3 runs from the conserved cysteine through the conserved F or W. The order of the fields is clone size, V gene, D gene, J gene, CDR3 DNA, CDR3 protein. The D gene is left open where the match is weak. Rows may omit the clone size; those that give it use once, few, many or a size class.

>.|TRBV19|.|TRBJ2-1
TGTGCAGTACTAGTTTCCCATGAGCAGTTCTTC
CAVLVSHEQFF
>few|TRBV12-3/TRBV12-4|.|TRBJ1-3
TGTGCCAGCAGTTTGCGGGGGTCGGACACCATATATTTT
CASSLRGSDTIYF
>many|TRBV29-1|TRBD2|TRBJ2-1
TGCAGCGTTGAAGGTAGCGGGAGTCCCAATGAGCAGTTCTTC
CSVEGSGSPNEQFF
>many|TRBV11-1|.|TRBJ2-1
TGTGCCAGCAGCTTTGCAGCGGTTAGCTCCTACAATGAGCAGTTCTTC
CASSFAAVSSYNEQFF
>few|TRBV5-1|TRBD2|TRBJ2-5
TGCGCCAGCAGCTTGGATTTAGCGGGAGTTGAGACCCAGTACTTC
CASSLDLAGVETQYF
>few|TRBV10-3|TRBD1|TRBJ1-1
TGTGCCATCACCCCGGGACAGGACACTGAAGCTTTCTTT
CAITPGQDTEAFF
>many|TRBV27|.|TRBJ1-5
TGTGCCAGCAGTTTAAAAGGCAATCAGCCCCAGCATTTT
CASSLKGNQPQHF
>few|TRBV3-1|.|TRBJ1-1
TGTGCCAGCAGCCAAGTCCCAGGCTGGACGAAGTCCCTATGGGGCACTGAAGCTTTCTTT
CASSQVPGWTKSLWGTEAFF
>many|TRBV20-1|TRBD2|TRBJ2-1
TGCAGTGCTTCTACCTGGGGTAGCGGGGACCACAATGAGCAGTTCTTC
CSASTWGSGDHNEQFF
>few|TRBV10-3|.|TRBJ1-1
TGTGCCATCAGTGAGATAACACGAAATGGAGTAGCTTTCTTT
CAISEITRNGVAFF
>many|TRBV20-1|TRBD2|TRBJ2-5
TGCAGTGCTAGTCCGGAGGGGACTAGCCGAGAGACCCAGTACTTC
CSASPEGTSRETQYF
>.|TRBV30|.|TRBJ2-1
TGTGCCTGGAGTGTACTCGGGGCCAACTCCTACAATGAGCAGTTCTTC
CAWSVLGANSYNEQFF
>.|TRBV5-1|.|TRBJ2-1
TGCGCCAGCAGCTTGTCTAGCTTCCCCTACAATGAGCAGCTCTTC
CASSLSSFPYNEQLF
>many|TRBV20-1|.|TRBJ2-1
TGCAGTGCGCAAGGGGGGCGGGGGTCCTACAATGAGCAGTTCTTC
CSAQGGRGSYNEQFF
>many|TRBV20-1|TRBD2|TRBJ2-3
TGCAGTGCCGTGACTAGCGGTAGCACAGATACGCAGTATTTT
CSAVTSGSTDTQYF
>many|TRBV7-8|.|TRBJ2-1
TGTGCCAGCAGCCCTGGCTGGGGGACCTCTGGGGGTGGGCAGTTCTTC
CASSPGWGTSGGGQFF
>few|TRBV6-2/TRBV6-3|TRBD1|TRBJ2-7
TGTGCCAGCAGTCTCGACAGGGGAGTCTACGAGCAGTACTTC
CASSLDRGVYEQYF
>many|TRBV10-3|TRBD2|TRBJ2-1
TGTGCCATCAGTCCGGGACTAGCGGGACCGAGCTCCTACAATGAGCAGTTCTTC
CAISPGLAGPSSYNEQFF
>.|TRBV28|TRBD1|TRBJ1-6
TGTGCCAGCAGTCAGCAGGACAGGGCCAATTCACCCCTCCACTTT
CASSQQDRANSPLHF
>many|TRBV28|.|TRBJ2-7
TGTGCCAGCAGTTTATTCCGCCTCAAAGGGCCACCCCACGAGCAGTACTTC
CASSLFRLKGPPHEQYF
>.|TRBV19|.|TRBJ2-1
TGTGCCTCGAGAGGCGGGCCACAGCAGTTCTTC
CASRGGPQQFF
>many|TRBV20-1|.|TRBJ2-3
TGCAGTGCAGGGCGGGTCCTCACAGATACGCAGTATTTT
CSAGRVLTDTQYF
>many|TRBV19|.|TRBJ1-5
TGTGCCAGTAGTCTACTACCGGGCCCAGACAATCAGCCCCAGCATTTT
CASSLLPGPDNQPQHF
>many|TRBV3-1|.|TRBJ1-3
TGTGCCAGCAGCCAAGGACTAAAATTCTCTGGAAACACCATATATTTT
CASSQGLKFSGNTIYF
>.|TRBV20-1|.|TRBJ1-1
TGCAGTGCCAACCGGGACGGGAACACTGAAGCTTTCTTT
CSANRDGNTEAFF
>many|TRBV12-3/TRBV12-4|TRBD1|TRBJ1-2
TGTGCCAGCAGTCCAGGGGGGCGCGGCTATGGCTACACCTTC
CASSPGGRGYGYTF
>many|TRBV3-2|.|TRBJ2-3
TGTGCCAGCAGCCAACCGAATAGCGGGAGCACAGATACGCAGTATTTT
CASSQPNSGSTDTQYF
>.|TRBV5-1|.|TRBJ1-1
TGCGCCAGCACGGCCGGGCAGAACACTGAAGCTTTCTTT
CASTAGQNTEAFF
>many|TRBV30|TRBD2|TRBJ2-3
TGTGCCTGGAGTGCCCGACTAGCGGGAAACACAGATACGCAGTATTTT
CAWSARLAGNTDTQYF
>few|TRBV9|.|TRBJ1-3
TGTGCCAGCAGCGTGACTGGAAACACCATATATTTT
CASSVTGNTIYF
>many|TRBV12-5|TRBD1|TRBJ1-5
TGTGCTAGTGGTTTGGTAGGACAGGGGGCAGCTCAGCCCCAGCATTTT
CASGLVGQGAAQPQHF
>few|TRBV28|.|TRBJ1-4
TGTGCCAGCAAAATTCACAGTACAACTAATGAAAAACTGTTTTTT
CASKIHSTTNEKLFF